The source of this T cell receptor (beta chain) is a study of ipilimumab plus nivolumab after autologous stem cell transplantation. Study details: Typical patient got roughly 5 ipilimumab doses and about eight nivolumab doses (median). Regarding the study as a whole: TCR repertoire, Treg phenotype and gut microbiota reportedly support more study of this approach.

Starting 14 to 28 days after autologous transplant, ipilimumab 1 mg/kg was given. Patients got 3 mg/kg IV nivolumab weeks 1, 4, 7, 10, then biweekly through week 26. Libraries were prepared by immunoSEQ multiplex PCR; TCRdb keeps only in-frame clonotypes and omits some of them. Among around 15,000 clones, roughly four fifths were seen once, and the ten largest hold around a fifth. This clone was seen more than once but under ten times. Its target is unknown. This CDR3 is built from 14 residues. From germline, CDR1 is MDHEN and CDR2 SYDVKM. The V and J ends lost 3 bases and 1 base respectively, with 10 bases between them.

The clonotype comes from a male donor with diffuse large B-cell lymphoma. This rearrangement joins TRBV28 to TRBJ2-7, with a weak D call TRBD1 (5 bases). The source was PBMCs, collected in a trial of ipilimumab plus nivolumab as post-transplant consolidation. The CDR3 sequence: CASSLGDRSYEQYF. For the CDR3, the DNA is TGTGCCAGCAGTTTGGGCGACAGATCCTACGAGCAGTACTTC.